This T cell receptor (beta chain) is from a study of blood T cell repertoires in COVID-19. CDR3 length: 13 amino acids. CDR1 and CDR2 (germline): SEHNR, FQNEAQ (reference sequence). The V end lost 1 base, the J end lost 3 bases, and 7 bases lay between the germline ends. Profiled with immunoSEQ multiplex PCR; TCRdb holds only in-frame clones, not every one. In the table there are approximately 170,000 clones, approximately 85% of which are singletons. V and J are TRBV7-9 and TRBJ2-7; the D gene is possibly TRBD1 (5 bases). The sequencing sample was made of peripheral blood. The TCR was taken from a woman over 75 with COVID-19, enrolled during active disease. The CDR3 region has the DNA TGTGCCAGCAGCTTAGGACAGTACTACGAGCAGTACTTC. It translates to CASSLGQYYEQYF.